The 20 T cell receptor beta chains below were found in one sample sequenced in a study of cytomegalovirus exposure and HLA in healthy donors. Both 60 Vbeta primers and 13 Jbeta primers went into the PCR. Profiling relied on immunoSEQ multiplex PCR, and the TCRdb table lists in-frame clones only, not all of them. The sample carries roughly 130,000 clones, over 60% recorded once. Sequencing was carried out using PBMCs. Receptor source: a man between 18 and 29 years old in good health and CMV-seronegative.

CDR3 sequence: CASSRGGFPDTQYF. The CDR3 nucleotides are TGTGCCAGCAGCCGGGGTGGCTTCCCAGATACGCAGTATTTT. The V gene is TRBV28, the J gene TRBJ2-3, with D perhaps TRBD2 (5 bases). Trimming pared 6 bases from V and 4 bases from J, leaving 14 bases between. There are 14 residues in the CDR3. Germline assignment: CDR1 MDHEN and CDR2 SYDVKM.

This clone appeared once. This chain joins TRBV11-2 and TRBJ1-4, with D possibly TRBD1 on 6 matching bases. This CDR3 contains 17 residues. Germline CDR1 and CDR2: SGHAT and FQNNGV. V gave up 5 bases and J gave up 4 bases, with 20 bases separating them. CDR3 DNA sequence: TGTGCCAGCAGCCCTTTTAGAAACAGGGACATTAATGAAAAACTGTTTTTT. Amino acid sequence: CASSPFRNRDINEKLFF.

The genes are TRBV6-1 and TRBJ1-5; D unresolved. V dropped 1 base and J dropped 5 bases, with 9 bases sitting between them. Germline V gives CDR1 MNHNS, CDR2 SASEGT. This CDR3 has 14 amino acids. DNA of the CDR3: TGTGCCAGCAGTGAAGGGACTCCGTATCAGCCCCAGCATTTT. This sequence encodes CASSEGTPYQPQHF.

The chain employs TRBV27 and TRBJ2-1, with 11 bases matching TRBD2. This CDR3 is 15 amino acids long. V shed 6 bases, J shed 6 bases, and the junction held 7 bases outside the gene matches. Looked up from germline, CDR1 is MNHEY and CDR2 is SMNVEV (reference sequence). As DNA, the CDR3 is TGTGCCAGCAGATTACCAGGACTAGCGGGCAATGAGCAGTTCTTC. Translating gives CASRLPGLAGNEQFF.

This clone was detected only once. This rearrangement joins TRBV2 to TRBJ2-7; TRBD1 matches at 7 bases. Looked up from germline, CDR1 is SNHLY and CDR2 is FYNNEI. V lost 4 bases, J lost 3 bases, and 6 bases stayed unmatched. The CDR3 consists of 14 residues. In DNA, the CDR3 is TGTGCCAGCAGTGCCCACAGGGGTGGCTACGAGCAGTACTTC. Protein: CASSAHRGGYEQYF.

CDR3 nucleotide sequence: TGTGCCTGGAGCAGGACAGGGGGCGCGCCCCAGTACTTC. It codes for CAWSRTGGAPQYF. The rearrangement uses TRBV30 and TRBJ2-5; 11 positions agree with TRBD1. Germline V lookup: CDR1 GTSNPN, CDR2 SVGIG (reference sequence). V dropped 3 bases and J dropped 9; count of bases not matched to a gene: 6. This CDR3 spans 13 amino acids. Supplemented by reference TRBV30 and TRBJ2-5, the full variable domain reads SQTIHQWPATLVQPVGSPLSLECTVEGTSNPNLYWYRQAAGRGLQLLFYSVGIGQISSEVPQNLSASRPQDRQFILSSKKLLLSDSGFYLCAWSRTGGAPQYFGPGTRLLVL.

The chain uses TRBV5-1 and TRBJ1-5; no reliable D call. The length of the CDR3 is 15 residues. Germline CDR1 and CDR2: SGHRS and YFSETQ. The V end was cut by 2 bases, the J end by 2 bases, with 11 bases between. Written as DNA, the CDR3 is TGCGCCAGCAGCTTACTAGGTCTTGGCAATCAGCCCCAGCATTTT. The encoded protein is CASSLLGLGNQPQHF.

The gene calls are TRBV7-2 and TRBJ2-7; a possible D gene is TRBD2 (5 bases). The CDR3 length is 14 residues. V lost 6 bases to trimming and J lost 4 bases, with 16 bases between them. The germline V gene encodes CDR1 SGHTA and CDR2 FQGNSA. CDR3 loop: CASRDPLGRYEQYF. The CDR3 DNA follows: TGTGCCAGCAGAGATCCACTAGGACGGTACGAGCAGTACTTC.

This rearrangement joins TRBV28 to TRBJ2-5; a possible D gene is TRBD1 (6 bases). The germline V gene encodes CDR1 MDHEN and CDR2 SYDVKM. V lost 5 bases, J lost 3 bases, and 10 bases lay in between. The CDR3 has 13 amino acids. The CDR3 here is CASSPRTEETQYF. For the CDR3, the DNA is TGTGCCAGCAGTCCGCGGACAGAAGAGACCCAGTACTTC.

The chain links TRBV2 to TRBJ2-7; D is possibly TRBD1 (5 bases). The CDR3 has 15 residues. V lost 3 bases to trimming and J lost 6 bases, with 18 bases between them. Germline V lookup: CDR1 SNHLY, CDR2 FYNNEI. The CDR3 region has the DNA TGTGCCAGCAGTGAGACCCAGCCAGGGTGGAGCGAGCAGTACTTC. Its protein is CASSETQPGWSEQYF.

This clone has just a few counts. The chain joins TRBV15 to TRBJ2-7, with D possibly being TRBD2 (6 bases). The CDR3 consists of 17 residues. Germline V gives CDR1 LNHNV, CDR2 YYDKDF (reference sequence). Trimming stripped 1 base from V and 4 bases from J, with 20 bases between. CDR3 DNA sequence: TGTGCCACCAGCAGAGGATTTCAGGGCGCTAGCGTATACGAGCAGTACTTC. This gives the protein CATSRGFQGASVYEQYF.

This rearrangement joins TRBV27 to TRBJ1-2; TRBD1 matches at 8 bases. The junction had 7 bases not matched to a gene; V was cut back by 6 bases and J by 4 bases. Germline values: CDR1 MNHEY, CDR2 SMNVEV (reference sequence). This CDR3 has 14 amino acids. As DNA, the CDR3 is TGTGCCAGCAGACCCTCAGGGGGCGGCTATGGCTACACCTTC. As protein: CASRPSGGGYGYTF.

This clone showed up just a few times. The chain combines TRBV4-3 with TRBJ2-7, with 8 bases lining up with TRBD2. The CDR3 totals 15 residues. Looked up from germline, CDR1 is LGHNA and CDR2 is YSLEER. V lost 4 bases to trimming and J lost 0 bases; unmatched junction nucleotides: 5. CDR3: CASSPWAGGSYEQYF. CDR3 DNA sequence: TGCGCCAGCAGCCCCTGGGCGGGGGGCTCCTACGAGCAGTACTTC.

The genes are TRBV9 and TRBJ1-1; D not resolved. The CDR3 is made up of 14 amino acids. Germline loops: CDR1 SGDLS, CDR2 YYNGEE. V lost 4 bases to trimming and J lost 1 base, with 11 bases between them. As DNA, the CDR3 is TGTGCCAGCAGCCCCCCTCCCCGGAACACTGAAGCTTTCTTT. Amino acids: CASSPPPRNTEAFF.

This chain links TRBV27 with TRBJ2-1; 7 nucleotides agree with TRBD2. CDR1 is MNHEY and CDR2 is SMNVEV in the germline V gene (reference sequence). V was pared by 6 bases and J by 14 bases, with 7 bases of the junction left unmatched. The CDR3 spans 11 residues. CDR3 nucleotides: TGTGCCAGCAGCCGGGGAGGGCCAGAGTTCTTC. Translated: CASSRGGPEFF.

The chain links TRBV5-1 to TRBJ2-2; D uncertain. Germline V gene lookup returns CDR1 SGHRS and CDR2 YFSETQ. V was clipped by 0 bases and J by 6 bases, with 6 bases between them. The CDR3 has 13 residues. Here the CDR3 reads CASSLDRPGELFF. The CDR3 DNA reads TGCGCCAGCAGCTTGGATCGTCCCGGGGAGCTGTTTTTT.

The chain recombines TRBV28 with TRBJ2-7; the match to TRBD2 covers 7 bases. CDR1 MDHEN and CDR2 SYDVKM come from the germline V gene. J lost 4 bases, V lost 3 bases, and 6 bases had no gene match. This CDR3 spans 14 amino acids. Here the CDR3 reads CASSLELGGYEQYF. The DNA for the CDR3 is TGTGCCAGCAGTTTGGAACTGGGGGGGTACGAGCAGTACTTC.

This sequence joins TRBV7-2 and TRBJ2-7, with D possibly TRBD2 on 6 matching bases. In germline, CDR1 is SGHTA, CDR2 FQGNSA. V was trimmed by 4 bases and J by 10 bases, leaving 23 bases between them. The CDR3 totals 15 residues. CDR3 sequence (DNA): TGTGCCAGCAGCTCCAGATCCGGGACTGTTACAGAACAGTACTTC. This encodes CASSSRSGTVTEQYF.

The chain has TRBV28 and TRBJ2-3; 8 nucleotides match TRBD1. The V gene's germline CDR1 is MDHEN and CDR2 SYDVKM. The CDR3 is 13 amino acids. V shed 9 bases, J shed 0 bases, and the junction held 2 bases outside the gene matches. CDR3 DNA: TGTGCCAGTACAGGGGGAAGCACAGATACGCAGTATTTT. Protein: CASTGGSTDTQYF.

This clone was counted only a few times. The rearrangement joins TRBV19 to TRBJ1-5, with 7 positions matching TRBD1. CDR1 LNHDA and CDR2 SQIVND come from the germline V gene (reference sequence). The CDR3 spans 15 residues. Trimming cost V 5 bases and J 5 bases; bases outside gene matches: 9. The CDR3 reads CASSAGQPGHQPQHF. For the CDR3, the DNA is TGTGCCAGTAGTGCGGGACAGCCGGGCCATCAGCCCCAGCATTTT.